This is a list of T cell receptor beta chains from one sample in a study of CD4 T cells in relation to SARS-CoV-2 and coronaviruses. Produced via immunoSEQ multiplex PCR; TCRdb's table is partial and in-frame only. The sample consists of around 56,000 clones, 80% to 90% of them appearing once. Input material: memory CD4+ T cells from PBMCs. Receptor source: a human donor in good health. The CDR3 runs from the conserved cysteine through the conserved F or W. D genes are given only for firm matches. Clone size is stated in some rows and not others, as once, few, many or a class when expanded.

NA TRBJ2-5 TRBV28 NA CASSFQDSALVAQYF TGTGCCAGCAGTTTCCAGGACTCTGCCCTGGTGGCCCAGTACTTC
TRBD2 TRBJ2-7 TRBV11-2 NA CASSSPGLVAYEQYF TGTGCCAGCAGCTCGCCGGGACTAGTGGCCTACGAGCAGTACTTC
NA TRBJ2-3 TRBV11-2 NA CASSLGMGGGADTQYF TGTGCCAGCAGCTTAGGAATGGGAGGGGGTGCAGATACGCAGTATTTT
NA TRBJ2-5 TRBV30 NA CAWSNRQIQETQYF TGTGCCTGGAGCAATCGACAAATCCAAGAGACCCAGTACTTC
NA TRBJ2-3 TRBV7-2 NA CASSLESGAGGTDTQYF TGTGCCAGCAGCTTAGAATCCGGAGCCGGGGGAACAGATACGCAGTATTTT
TRBD1 TRBJ2-2 TRBV29-1 NA CSVATGGPTGELFF TGCAGCGTTGCTACAGGGGGCCCCACCGGGGAGCTGTTTTTT
TRBD1 TRBJ1-2 TRBV6-5 NA CASGQGAYGYTF TGTGCCAGCGGACAGGGCGCCTATGGCTACACCTTC
NA TRBJ1-2 TRBV23-1 NA CASKVGVEGYTF TGCGCCAGCAAGGTGGGAGTGGAGGGCTACACCTTC
NA TRBJ1-1 TRBV28 NA CASSLWQGRGTEAFF TGTGCCAGCAGCCTGTGGCAGGGAAGGGGCACTGAAGCTTTCTTT
NA TRBJ1-4 TRBV28 few CASSLGARRTTNEKLFF TGTGCCAGCAGTTTGGGGGCGCGGAGAACAACTAATGAAAAACTGTTTTTT
NA TRBJ2-1 TRBV7-8 few CASSLDGTQYNEQFF TGTGCCAGCAGCTTAGACGGGACCCAGTACAATGAGCAGTTCTTC
NA TRBJ2-7 TRBV5-1 NA CASRADSYEQYF TGCGCCAGCAGGGCGGACAGCTACGAGCAGTACTTC
NA TRBJ2-6 TRBV30 NA CAWSPGAPGANVLTF TGTGCCTGGAGCCCCGGGGCTCCTGGGGCCAACGTCCTGACTTTC
NA TRBJ1-5 TRBV19 medium-sized CASSTTQGISNQPQHF TGTGCCAGTAGCACCACTCAGGGCATCAGCAATCAGCCCCAGCATTTT
TRBD2 TRBJ2-1 TRBV18 NA CASEGLSGNEQFF TGTGCCAGCGAGGGTCTTAGCGGGAATGAGCAGTTCTTC
NA TRBJ1-1 TRBV5-1 NA CASSLEGGKNTEAFF TGCGCCAGCAGCTTAGAAGGGGGGAAGAACACTGAAGCTTTCTTT
TRBD1 TRBJ2-1 TRBV11-3 few CASSSDRVGEQFF TGTGCCAGCAGCTCGGACAGGGTCGGTGAGCAGTTCTTC
NA TRBJ1-5 TRBV11-2 NA CASSPRADGNQPQHF TGTGCCAGCAGCCCTCGGGCCGATGGCAATCAGCCCCAGCATTTT
NA TRBJ1-5 TRBV3-1/TRBV3-2 NA CASSQAGRAQPQHF TGTGCCAGCAGCCAAGCCGGGCGTGCTCAGCCCCAGCATTTT
NA TRBJ2-2 TRBV4-1 NA CASSQATGPNTGELFF TGCGCCAGCAGCCAAGCAACAGGGCCCAACACCGGGGAGCTGTTTTTT
NA TRBJ1-5 TRBV19 NA CASSLNRSNQPQHF TGTGCCAGTAGCCTCAACAGGAGCAATCAGCCCCAGCATTTT
NA TRBJ2-4 TRBV3-1/TRBV3-2 NA CASSQEQAPPKDIQYF TGTGCCAGCAGCCAAGAGCAGGCCCCGCCGAAGGACATTCAGTACTTC
NA TRBJ2-7 TRBV28 NA CASSLFSGTYEQYF TGTGCCAGCAGTTTATTTAGCGGCACCTACGAGCAGTACTTC
NA TRBJ1-1 TRBV13 NA CASSLNRNTEAFF TGTGCCAGCAGCTTAAACAGGAACACTGAAGCTTTCTTT
TRBD2 TRBJ2-1 TRBV9 NA CASSPRTSGFSYNEQFF TGTGCCAGCAGCCCAAGGACTAGCGGGTTCTCCTACAATGAGCAGTTCTTC
NA TRBJ1-5 TRBV3-1/TRBV3-2 NA CASSQASPDRNSQPQHF TGTGCCAGCAGCCAAGCGTCTCCAGACAGAAACTCTCAGCCCCAGCATTTT
TRBD1 TRBJ1-4 TRBV27 NA CASSSGTGNEKLFF TGTGCCAGCAGTTCCGGGACAGGGAACGAAAAACTGTTTTTT
TRBD2 TRBJ2-5 TRBV6-2/TRBV6-3 NA CASSPALTSGRGETQYF TGTGCCAGCAGTCCCGCCCTCACTAGCGGGAGGGGAGAGACCCAGTACTTC
TRBD1 TRBJ2-1 TRBV28 NA CASSLRQGAKEQFF TGTGCCAGCAGTTTAAGGCAGGGGGCTAAGGAGCAGTTCTTC
TRBD2 TRBJ2-5 TRBV15 NA CATSRDYASGRPQETQYF TGTGCCACCAGCAGAGATTACGCTAGCGGGAGACCCCAAGAGACCCAGTACTTC
TRBD1 TRBJ1-2 TRBV7-9 NA CASSSQGWDGYTF TGTGCCAGCAGCTCACAGGGGTGGGATGGCTACACCTTC
TRBD1 TRBJ2-7 TRBV24-1 few CATSDRTGGWGEQYF TGTGCCACCAGTGACCGGACAGGGGGATGGGGCGAGCAGTACTTC
TRBD2 TRBJ2-2 TRBV13 NA CASSLRPGTSGSVFTGELFF TGTGCCAGCAGCTTGAGGCCCGGGACTAGCGGGAGTGTCTTCACCGGGGAGCTGTTTTTT